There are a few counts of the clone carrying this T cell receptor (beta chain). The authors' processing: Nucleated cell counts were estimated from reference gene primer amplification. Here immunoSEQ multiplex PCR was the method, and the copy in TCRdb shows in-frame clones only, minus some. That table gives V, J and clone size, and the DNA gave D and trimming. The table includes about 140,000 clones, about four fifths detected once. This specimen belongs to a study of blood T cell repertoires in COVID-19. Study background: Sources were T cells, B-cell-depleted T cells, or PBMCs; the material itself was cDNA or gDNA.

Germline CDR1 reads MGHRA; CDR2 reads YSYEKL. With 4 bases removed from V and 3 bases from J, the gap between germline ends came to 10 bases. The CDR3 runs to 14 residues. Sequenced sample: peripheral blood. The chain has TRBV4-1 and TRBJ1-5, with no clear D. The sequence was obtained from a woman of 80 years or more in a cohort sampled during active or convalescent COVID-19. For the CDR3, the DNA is TGCGCCAGCAGCCCCCAGCGAAACAATCAGCCCCAGCATTTT. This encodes CASSPQRNNQPQHF.